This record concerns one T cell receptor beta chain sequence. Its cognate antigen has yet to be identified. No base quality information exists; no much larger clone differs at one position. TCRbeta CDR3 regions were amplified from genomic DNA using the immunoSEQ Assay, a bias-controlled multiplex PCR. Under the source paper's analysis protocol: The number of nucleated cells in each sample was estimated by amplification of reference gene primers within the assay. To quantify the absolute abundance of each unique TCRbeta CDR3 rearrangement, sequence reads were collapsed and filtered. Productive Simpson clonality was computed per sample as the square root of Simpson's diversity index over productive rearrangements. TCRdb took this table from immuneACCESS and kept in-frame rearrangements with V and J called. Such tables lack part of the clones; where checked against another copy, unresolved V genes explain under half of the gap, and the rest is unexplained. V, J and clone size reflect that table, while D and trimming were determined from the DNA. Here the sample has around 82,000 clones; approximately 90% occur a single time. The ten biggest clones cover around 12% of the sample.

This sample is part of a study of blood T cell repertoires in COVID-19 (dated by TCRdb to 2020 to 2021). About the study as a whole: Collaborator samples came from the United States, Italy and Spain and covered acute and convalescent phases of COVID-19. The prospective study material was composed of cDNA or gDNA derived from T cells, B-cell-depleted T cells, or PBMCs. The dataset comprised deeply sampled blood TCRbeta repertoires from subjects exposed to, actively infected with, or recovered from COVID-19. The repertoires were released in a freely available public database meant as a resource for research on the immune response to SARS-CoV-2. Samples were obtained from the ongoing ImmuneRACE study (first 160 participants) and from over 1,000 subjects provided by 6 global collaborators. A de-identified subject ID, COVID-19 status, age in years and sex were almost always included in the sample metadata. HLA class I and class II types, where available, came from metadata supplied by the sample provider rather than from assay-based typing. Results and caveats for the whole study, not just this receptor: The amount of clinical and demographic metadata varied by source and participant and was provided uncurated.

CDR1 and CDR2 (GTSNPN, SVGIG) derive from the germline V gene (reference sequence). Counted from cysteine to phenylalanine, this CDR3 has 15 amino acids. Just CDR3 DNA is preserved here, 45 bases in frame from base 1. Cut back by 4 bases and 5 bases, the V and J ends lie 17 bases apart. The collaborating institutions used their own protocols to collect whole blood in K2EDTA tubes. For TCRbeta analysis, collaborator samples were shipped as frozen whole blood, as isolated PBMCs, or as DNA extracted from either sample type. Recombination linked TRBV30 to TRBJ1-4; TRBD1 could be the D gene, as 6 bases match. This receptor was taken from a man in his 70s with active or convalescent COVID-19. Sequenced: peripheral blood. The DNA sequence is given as TGTGCCTGGAATACCCCGGGAGGGGGAAATGAAAAACTGTTTTTT. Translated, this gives CAWNTPGGGNEKLFF.